These T cell receptor beta chains were read from a single sample in a study of cytomegalovirus exposure and HLA in healthy donors. The repertoire was sequenced with immunoSEQ multiplex PCR; TCRdb's copy has only in-frame clones and lacks some. The sample gives 150,000 or so clones, approximately 86% of which show up once; approximately 20% is in the top ten. The sequencing input was PBMCs. These receptor sequences come from a man aged 18 to 29 in good health and CMV-seropositive. Each CDR3 is given with its conserved first and last residue. D genes are given only for firm matches. Not all rows give a size; the values are once, few, many and, for expanded clones, a class.

clone_size	d_call	v_call	j_call	cdr3_nt	cdr3_aa
-	-	TRBV5-1	TRBJ1-4	TGCGCCAGCAGCGGCCCCGGAGCATCTAATGAAAAACTGTTTTTT	CASSGPGASNEKLFF
-	-	TRBV5-1	TRBJ1-4	TGCGCCAGCAGATCCTCAACTAATGAAAAACTGTTTTTT	CASRSSTNEKLFF
-	-	TRBV5-6	TRBJ2-2	TGTGCCAGCCGGGGGAACGGGGAGCTGTTTTTT	CASRGNGELFF
once	TRBD1	TRBV4-2	TRBJ1-1	TGTGCCAGCACCAGAGGACAGGGCGGCACTGAAGCTTTCTTT	CASTRGQGGTEAFF
-	-	TRBV4-3	TRBJ2-1	TGCGCCAGCAGTGCCGGGACAACTAACTCCTACAATGAGCAGTTCTTC	CASSAGTTNSYNEQFF
-	TRBD2	TRBV5-4	TRBJ2-7	TGTGCCAGCAGCTTGTCCGGGACTACCACCTACGAGCAGTACTTC	CASSLSGTTTYEQYF
-	TRBD2	TRBV6-5	TRBJ2-1	TGTGCCAGCAGTCTCCAACCGACTAGCGCCAATGAGCAGTTCTTC	CASSLQPTSANEQFF
-	-	TRBV20-1	TRBJ2-3	TGCAGTGCTAGGAGGTCAGATACGCAGTATTTT	CSARRSDTQYF
-	-	TRBV7-9	TRBJ2-3	TGTGCCAGCAGCTTAGCTGGCGGGACTAGCACAGATACGCAGTATTTT	CASSLAGGTSTDTQYF
-	-	TRBV6-6	TRBJ1-3	TGTGCCAGCACTCGTCCTGCGGGCGTCTCTGGAAACACCATATATTTT	CASTRPAGVSGNTIYF
-	TRBD1	TRBV5-6	TRBJ1-1	TGTGCCAGCAGCTTCGCACAGGGGAGCACTGAAGCTTTCTTT	CASSFAQGSTEAFF
-	TRBD2	TRBV14	TRBJ2-1	TGTGCCAGCAGCCTGCAAACTAGCGGGAACAATGAGCAGTTCTTC	CASSLQTSGNNEQFF
-	-	TRBV19	TRBJ1-2	TGTGCCAGTAGTGCCCCCCCTTGGGGGGGTATCTTATCGACATATGGCTACACCTTC	CASSAPPWGGILSTYGYTF
-	-	TRBV2	TRBJ1-2	TGTGCCAGCAGAGCGCTCCGGGATGGCTACACCTTC	CASRALRDGYTF
-	-	TRBV6-5	TRBJ1-2	TGTGCCAGCAGTTACCTTCAGGGTATGAACTATGGCTACACCTTC	CASSYLQGMNYGYTF
-	-	TRBV25-1	TRBJ1-1	TGTGCCAGCAGTGAATCTCCCCCGAACACTGAAGCTTTCTTT	CASSESPPNTEAFF
-	-	TRBV2	TRBJ1-4	TGTGCCAGCAGTGTCTCGACAGTTTCAACTAATGAAAAACTGTTTTTT	CASSVSTVSTNEKLFF
once	-	TRBV5-8	TRBJ1-4	TGTGCCAGCAGCTACCAGGGAAGGGCTAATGAAAAACTGTTTTTT	CASSYQGRANEKLFF
once	-	TRBV7-9	TRBJ2-7	TGTGCCAGCAGCTTAGCTTGGGAGGCCCGAGCCTACGAGCAGTACTTC	CASSLAWEARAYEQYF
-	TRBD1	TRBV6-6	TRBJ2-7	TGTGCCAGCAGTTACAACTTTAAGGGGGCCGAGCAGTACTTC	CASSYNFKGAEQYF
many	TRBD1	TRBV29-1	TRBJ2-1	TGCAGCGGGGCCGGGACAGGGGATTACGATGAGCAGTTCTTC	CSGAGTGDYDEQFF
-	-	TRBV10-2	TRBJ2-6	TGCGCCAGCACCGGCTCTGGGGCCAACGTCCTGACTTTC	CASTGSGANVLTF
-	TRBD2	TRBV7-3	TRBJ2-3	TGTGCCAGCAGCCAAACCGGGACTAGCGGGGGGCCAGATACGCAGTATTTT	CASSQTGTSGGPDTQYF
-	-	TRBV6-6	TRBJ1-1	TGTGCCAGCAGTAGCAACAGGGACAACACTGAAGCTTTCTTT	CASSSNRDNTEAFF
once	TRBD2	TRBV20-1	TRBJ2-1	TGCAGTGTAGCGGGTGGGGATGAGCAGTTCTTC	CSVAGGDEQFF
-	-	TRBV6-5	TRBJ1-4	TGTGCCAGCAGTTACGGGCAGAATCGTGAAAAACTGTTTTTT	CASSYGQNREKLFF
few	-	TRBV5-4	TRBJ2-7	TGTGCCAGCAGGGGACAATCGGACGAGCAGTACTTC	CASRGQSDEQYF
-	-	TRBV14	TRBJ2-7	TGTGCCAGCAGCCAGGGCACTCGTACAGGGTCCTACGAGCAGTACTTC	CASSQGTRTGSYEQYF
-	TRBD2	TRBV18	TRBJ2-7	TGTGCCAGCTCTGCGGGAGCTAACGAGCAGTACTTC	CASSAGANEQYF
-	-	TRBV30	TRBJ1-4	TGTGCCTGGAGTGTAGGCCACTCAGGCTCAACTAATGAAAAACTGTTTTTT	CAWSVGHSGSTNEKLFF
few	-	TRBV27	TRBJ1-6	TGTGCCAGCACCCTCAGAGGACAGCACTATTCACCCCTCCACTTT	CASTLRGQHYSPLHF
-	-	TRBV15	TRBJ2-7	TGTGCCACCAGCAGAGATCTAGGAGGGGGGGTCGAGCAGTACTTC	CATSRDLGGGVEQYF
-	-	TRBV11-3	TRBJ2-2	TGTGCCAGCAGCTTAGATCACAGGGCTTTCACCGGGGAGCTGTTTTTT	CASSLDHRAFTGELFF
-	TRBD2	TRBV4-3	TRBJ2-1	TGCGCCAGCAGCCAAGAGTCGAGCGGGGGGGCCTACAATGAGCAGTTCTTC	CASSQESSGGAYNEQFF
many	TRBD2	TRBV6-1	TRBJ2-1	TGTGCCAGCAACGGACTAGCGGGGGAGAATGAGCAGTTCTTC	CASNGLAGENEQFF
-	TRBD1	TRBV6-5	TRBJ2-2	TGTGCCAGCAGAATCGGACAGGGGAACACCGGGGAGCTGTTTTTT	CASRIGQGNTGELFF
few	-	TRBV6-1	TRBJ2-7	TGTGCCAGCAGCGAGACAGGCGGGTTCAACGAGCAGTACTTC	CASSETGGFNEQYF
-	TRBD2	TRBV6-5	TRBJ2-3	TGTGCCAGCAGTAGGGCTAGCGGGAGAAGGGATACGCAGTATTTT	CASSRASGRRDTQYF
few	-	TRBV7-9	TRBJ1-6	TGTGCCAGCAGCTTAGACAGTAACTCACCCCTCCACTTT	CASSLDSNSPLHF
-	TRBD2	TRBV18	TRBJ2-5	TGTGCCAGCTCACCAGTAGGACTAGCGGGAGGGGAGACCCAGTACTTC	CASSPVGLAGGETQYF
-	-	TRBV28	TRBJ2-7	TGTGCCAGCATAAGTCAAAGGACAGCCAGGCAGTACTTC	CASISQRTARQYF
-	-	TRBV27	TRBJ2-7	TGTGCCAGCAGCGCGGGGACCTCCTACGAGCAGTACTTC	CASSAGTSYEQYF
once	-	TRBV6-5	TRBJ1-5	TGTGCCAGCAGTACTCGGAGCGGCAATCAGCCCCAGCATTTT	CASSTRSGNQPQHF
-	-	TRBV7-8	TRBJ1-2	TGTGCCAGCAGCCCAGCGGGCTATGGCTACACCTTC	CASSPAGYGYTF
-	TRBD2	TRBV5-1	TRBJ2-1	TGCGCCAGCAAGGGAGCGGGGACCCGGGATGAGCAGTTCTTC	CASKGAGTRDEQFF
-	-	TRBV2	TRBJ2-3	TGTGCCAGCAGTGAAGCGAACCGGTGGACAGATACGCAGTATTTT	CASSEANRWTDTQYF